This T cell receptor beta chain stems from a study of technical replicates of blood from several donors. V was trimmed by 2 bases and J by 9 bases, leaving 8 bases between them. Germline lookup yields CDR1 SGHDT and CDR2 YYEEEE. The CDR3 consists of 11 residues. Only in-frame clones appear in the TCRdb table, and some are missing; sequencing was by immunoSEQ multiplex PCR. The sample records around 58,000 clones, around nine tenths being singletons. The sequence was obtained from a human donor in good health. Some clones in this sample may be carry-over from other donors' samples. Sequencing was performed on PBMCs. The chain employs TRBV5-6 and TRBJ1-1, with D unclear. CDR3 nucleotides: TGTGCCAGCAGCTTTCGGGAGAAAGCTTTCTTT. Translating gives CASSFREKAFF. The whole variable domain, filled in from reference TRBV5-6 and TRBJ1-1, reads DAGVTQSPTHLIKTRGQQVTLRCSPKSGHDTVSWYQQALGQGPQFIFQYYEEEERQRGNFPDRFSGHQFPNYSSELNVNALLLGDSALYLCASSFREKAFFGQGTRLTVV.